The following is a TCR beta chain sequence with its context. CDR1 is DFQATT and CDR2 is SNEGSKA in the germline V gene (reference sequence). The CDR3 loop spans 14 amino acids. Between the trimmed V and J ends, which lost 3 bases and 12 bases, there was a span of 21 bases. Roughly 0.45 to 1 ug RNA was reverse transcribed with random hexamers. In TCRdb, the immunoSEQ multiplex PCR reads were re-called with MiXCR into one record per CDR3 protein. This table holds about 130,000 distinct CDR3 sequences, approximately 95% found once. The sample belongs to a study of CD8 T cells in Susac syndrome. The chain joins TRBV20-1 to TRBJ2-1; D may be TRBD2 (6 bases). The specimen was CD8+ T cells from PBMCs. The source is a human donor with Susac syndrome. CDR3 residues: CSASSSGRNGGQFF. The CDR3 bases are TGCAGTGCTAGTAGCTCCGGGAGAAATGGGGGGCAGTTCTTC.